This T cell receptor (beta chain) originates from a study of cytomegalovirus exposure and HLA in healthy donors. CDR1 is LNHNV and CDR2 is YYDKDF in the germline V gene (reference sequence). The ends lost 1 base at V and 7 bases at J; junction bases unmatched: 9. The CDR3 runs to 15 residues. In the PCR, 60 Vbeta and 13 Jbeta primers were used. Source study methods: In a later analysis, around 10 million of some 80 million unique beta chains occurred in at least two donors. Profiled with immunoSEQ multiplex PCR; TCRdb holds only in-frame clones, not every one. From that table come the V and J calls and clone size; the DNA was used to work out D and trimming. The sample consists of about 92,000 clones, around four fifths of them appearing once.

The rearrangement uses TRBV15 and TRBJ2-5; 7 nucleotides match TRBD2. The sequence derives from a woman younger than 30 in good health and CMV-seropositive. The sample taken for sequencing was PBMCs. The CDR3 loop reads CATSRGGTKAVTQYF. In DNA, the CDR3 is TGTGCCACCAGCAGAGGGGGGACTAAGGCTGTGACCCAGTACTTC.